Each of the 15 T cell receptor beta chains below was sequenced from the same sample in a study of CD8+CD57+ T cells in acquired aplastic anemia. Previously, flow cytometry had revealed CD8+CD57+ cell expansion in the patients chosen for sequencing. CDR3 and TCR beta VDJ profiling relied on genomic DNA as the template. In TCRdb, the reads were re-called with MiXCR into one record per CDR3 protein. Among hundreds of thousands of distinct CDR3 sequences, about a third were seen once, and the ten largest hold less than 0.85%. The sample taken for sequencing was sorted CD4+, CD8+, or CD8+CD57+ T cells (not recorded which) from PBMCs. The receptors derive from a human donor with aplastic anemia.

This clonotype was recorded a few times. This rearrangement joins TRBV19 to TRBJ2-2; TRBD2 is a possible D gene (5 bases). V lost 0 bases and J 7 bases, leaving 9 bases between the germline ends. This CDR3 is 14 amino acids long. Looked up from germline, CDR1 is LNHDA and CDR2 is SQIVND (reference sequence). The CDR3: CASSIEVRGGELFF. CDR3 DNA: TGTGCCAGTAGTATAGAGGTTCGGGGCGGGGAGCTGTTTTTT.

V and J are TRBV9 and TRBJ1-2, with TRBD1 matching over 7 bases. The V gene's germline CDR1 is SGDLS and CDR2 YYNGEE. Trimming removed 7 bases from V and 7 bases from J; junction bases left unmatched: 13. CDR3 length: 14 amino acids. The DNA of the CDR3 is TGTGCCAGCGGAGGGACAGCCCGCCGGGGTGGCTACACCTTC. Translated, it gives CASGGTARRGGYTF.

The chain joins TRBV7-4 to TRBJ1-2; D ambiguous. There are 14 residues in the CDR3. Germline-derived CDR1 and CDR2 are SGHVT and SQSDAQ. V was clipped by 1 base and J by 2 bases, with 8 bases between them. The CDR3 is CASSLDTRNYGYTF. Written as DNA, the CDR3 is TGTGCCAGCAGCTTAGATACACGAAACTATGGCTACACCTTC.

This clonotype was picked up many times. J is TRBJ1-1 and V is TRBV29-1, with a tentative D call TRBD1 (5 bases). The CDR3 spans 14 residues. V gave up 5 bases and J gave up 1 base, with 14 bases separating them. Germline V gene sequence: CDR1 SQVTM, CDR2 ANQGSEA. The CDR3, as DNA: TGCAGCGTTCCCCCGGGGGGGGGGAACACTGAAGCTTTCTTT. It codes for CSVPPGGGNTEAFF.

The V call is TRBV19, the J call TRBJ1-2; D ambiguous. CDR1 LNHDA and CDR2 SQIVND come from the germline V gene (reference sequence). The CDR3 totals 15 residues. V was shortened by 3 bases and J by 5 bases, with 16 bases between the two germline ends. CDR3 in amino acids: CASSISSGRIYGYTF. The CDR3 region has the DNA TGTGCCAGTAGTATTTCTTCCGGACGGATTTATGGCTACACCTTC. Using reference TRBV19 and TRBJ1-2 for the parts outside the CDR3, the full variable domain is DGGITQSPKYLFRKEGQNVTLSCEQNLNHDAMYWYRQDPGQGLRLIYYSQIVNDFQKGDIAEGYSVSREKKESFPLTVTSAQKNPTAFYLCASSISSGRIYGYTFGSGTRLTVV.

This clonotype has a handful of counts. The chain uses TRBV5-1 and TRBJ2-7, with a tentative D call TRBD2 (6 bases). The germline V gene encodes CDR1 SGHRS and CDR2 YFSETQ. This CDR3 is built from 15 residues. V was pared by 5 bases and J by 3 bases, with 18 bases between. CDR3: CASSPRELPNYEQYF. CDR3 sequence (DNA): TGCGCCAGCAGTCCACGGGAGCTCCCCAACTACGAGCAGTACTTC.

Concerning this clonotype: The conserved final phenylalanine or tryptophan is absent from the CDR3, which likely points to a read error. The DNA is omitted, as the CDR3 cannot be located on it reliably, and the CDR3 follows TCRdb's listing. This rearrangement joins TRBV7-2 to TRBJ1-1. The CDR3 totals 8 residues, both ends included. Germline assignment: CDR1 SGHTA and CDR2 FQGNSA. CDR3 region: CASSLDSS.

V and J are TRBV6-1 and TRBJ1-4; perhaps TRBD1 as D (5 bases). The CDR3 sequence is 15 residues long. Looked up from germline, CDR1 is MNHNS and CDR2 is SASEGT. V gave up 7 bases and J gave up 7 bases, with 19 bases separating them. CDR3 DNA: TGTGCCAGCACCCCCGTCGGAGGGGTGGGTGAAAAACTGTTTTTT. It codes for CASTPVGGVGEKLFF.

V gene TRBV5-5 combines with J gene TRBJ2-6, with TRBD2 as a possible D gene (6 bases). Germline V gene data show CDR1 as SGHKS and CDR2 as YYEKEE (reference sequence). The CDR3 contains 16 residues. Trimming left V 0 bases short and J 2 bases short, with 9 bases between. CDR3 sequence: CASSLGTGAGANVLTF. The CDR3 nucleotides read TGTGCCAGCAGCTTGGGAACGGGGGCTGGGGCCAACGTCCTGACTTTC.

Only a few counts were recorded for this clonotype. The V call is TRBV18, the J call TRBJ1-2, with 7 bases identical to TRBD1. Losses at the gene ends were 1 base for V and 13 bases for J; bases not matched to a gene: 9. The CDR3 has 13 residues. Germline assignment: CDR1 KGHSH and CDR2 LQKENI. The CDR3 DNA reads as TGTGCCAGCTCACCACAGGGGGCCCACTCGACCACCTTC. The encoded protein is CASSPQGAHSTTF.

The genes are TRBV5-1 and TRBJ1-2; no clear D. V was cut by 0 bases and J by 2 bases, with 8 bases left in between. CDR3 length: 14 amino acids. CDR1 and CDR2 (germline): SGHRS, YFSETQ. The CDR3 loop reads CASSLVHGNYGYTF. The CDR3 DNA reads as TGCGCCAGCAGCTTGGTTCACGGGAACTATGGCTACACCTTC. The variable domain in full, with the rest retrieved from reference TRBV5-1 and TRBJ1-2, is KAGVTQTPRYLIKTRGQQVTLSCSPISGHRSVSWYQQTPGQGLQFLFEYFSETQRNKGNFPGRFSGRQFSNSRSEMNVSTLELGDSALYLCASSLVHGNYGYTFGSGTRLTVV.

This chain connects TRBV12-3 or TRBV12-4 to TRBJ2-1; D is perhaps TRBD1 (5 bases). V lost 3 bases to trimming and J lost 9 bases, with 15 bases between them. The CDR3 spans 14 residues. The CDR3 coding sequence is TGTGCCAGCAGTTTTCGCAGGGTGGCACTTGAGCAGTTCTTC. Its protein product is CASSFRRVALEQFF.

This sequence joins TRBV15 and TRBJ2-7; D is perhaps TRBD2 (5 bases). The length of the CDR3 is 15 residues. The germline V gene encodes CDR1 LNHNV and CDR2 YYDKDF (reference sequence). Deletions cut 0 bases from V and 3 bases from J, with 12 bases between. The CDR3 DNA is TGTGCCACCAGCAGAGATACGGGGAACGGCTACGAGCAGTACTTC. Protein product: CATSRDTGNGYEQYF. Filled out from reference TRBV15 and TRBJ2-7, the complete variable domain reads DAMVIQNPRYQVTQFGKPVTLSCSQTLNHNVMYWYQQKSSQAPKLLFHYYDKDFNNEADTPDNFQSRRPNTSFCFLDIRSPGLGDTAMYLCATSRDTGNGYEQYFGPGTRLTVT.

A note on this clonotype: A read error may be the cause here, since a much bigger clone is one base away. This sequence joins TRBV20-1 and TRBJ1-1, with D possibly matching TRBD1 (5 bases). This CDR3 has 12 residues. Germline V gene lookup returns CDR1 DFQATT and CDR2 SNEGSKA (reference sequence). In nucleotides, the CDR3 is TGCAGTGCACGGAACGCGGACACTGGAGCTTTCTTT. Translated, it gives CSARNADTGAFF.

The CDR3 region is CASSDGGSGNSPLHF. CDR3 nucleotides: TGTGCCAGTAGTGATGGGGGAAGTGGGAATTCACCCCTCCACTTT. The V call is TRBV19, the J call TRBJ1-6; D might be TRBD1 (5 bases). The length of the CDR3 is 15 residues. Germline V CDR1 and CDR2: LNHDA, SQIVND (reference sequence). V shed 5 bases and J shed 7 bases, with 15 bases lying between them.